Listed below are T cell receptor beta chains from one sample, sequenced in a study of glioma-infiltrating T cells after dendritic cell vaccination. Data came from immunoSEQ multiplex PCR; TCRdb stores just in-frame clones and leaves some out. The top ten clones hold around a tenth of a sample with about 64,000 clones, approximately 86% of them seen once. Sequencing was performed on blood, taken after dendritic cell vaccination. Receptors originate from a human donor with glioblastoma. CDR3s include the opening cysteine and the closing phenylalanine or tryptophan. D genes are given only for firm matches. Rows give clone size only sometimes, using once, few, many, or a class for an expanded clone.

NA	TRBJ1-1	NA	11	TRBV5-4	TGTGCCAGCAGCCGCGGGAGTGAAGCTTTCTTT	CASSRGSEAFF
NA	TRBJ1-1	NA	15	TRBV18	TGTGCCAGCTCATCACAGTCCGGCAGGGGTACTGAAGCTTTCTTT	CASSSQSGRGTEAFF
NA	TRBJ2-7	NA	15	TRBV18	TGTGCCAGCTCACCATTGGGGCAGGGCTCTAACGAGCAGTACTTC	CASSPLGQGSNEQYF
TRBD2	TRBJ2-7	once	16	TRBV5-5	TGTGCCAGCAGCCCGGGACTAGCGGGAGTTTTACACGAGCAGTACTTC	CASSPGLAGVLHEQYF
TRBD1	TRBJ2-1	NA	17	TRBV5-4	TGTGCCAGCAGTGGGGGAGCCGGGACAGGGACCTACAATGAGCAGTTCTTC	CASSGGAGTGTYNEQFF
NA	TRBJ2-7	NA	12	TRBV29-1	TGCAGCGTTGAGTTGAGCGACTACGAGCAGTACTTC	CSVELSDYEQYF
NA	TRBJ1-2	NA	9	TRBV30	TGTGCTCCACGGTGTGGCTACACCTTC	CAPRCGYTF
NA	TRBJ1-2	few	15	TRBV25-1	TGTGCCAGCCGGAGGGGGGGGGCCCCTAACTATGGCTACACCTTC	CASRRGGAPNYGYTF
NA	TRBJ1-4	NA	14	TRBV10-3	TGTGCCATCAGTGGGGGCGCCCCTTCGTGGAAACTGTTTTTT	CAISGGAPSWKLFF
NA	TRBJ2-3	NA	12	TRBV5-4	TGTGCCAGCAGCTTACTTATGGATACGCAGTATTTT	CASSLLMDTQYF
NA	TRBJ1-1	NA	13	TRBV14	TGTGCCAGCAGCCAAGTGGCAGGGGCCGCAGCTTTCTTT	CASSQVAGAAAFF
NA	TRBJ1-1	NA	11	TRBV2	TGTGCCAGCAGGAGACAGACTGAAGCTTTCTTT	CASRRQTEAFF
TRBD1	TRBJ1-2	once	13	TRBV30	TGTGCCTGGAGTATACAGGGGGGCTATGGCTACACCTTC	CAWSIQGGYGYTF
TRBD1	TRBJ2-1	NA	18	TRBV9	TGTGCCAGCAGCGTAGAATTAATGAGGACAGGGGGTGACAATGAGCAGTTCTTC	CASSVELMRTGGDNEQFF
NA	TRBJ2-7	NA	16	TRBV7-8	TGTGCCAGCAGCTTAGAATGGGGGCATAACTCCTACGAGCAGTACTTC	CASSLEWGHNSYEQYF
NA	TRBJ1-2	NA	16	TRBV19	TGTGCCAGTAGTATTGACGAGGGCCCTTCTAACTATGGCTACACCTTC	CASSIDEGPSNYGYTF
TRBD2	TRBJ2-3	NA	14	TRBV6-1	TGTGCCAGCAGTCTAGCGGGAGGGCACGATACGCAGTATTTT	CASSLAGGHDTQYF
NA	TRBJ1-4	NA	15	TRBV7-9	TGTGCCAGCAGCCCCGCCCCGGGGAGAATTGAAAAACTGTTTTTT	CASSPAPGRIEKLFF
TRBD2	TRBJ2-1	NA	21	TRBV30	TGTGCCTGGAGTAGCTCTGCCGGGACTAGCGGGAGGGGTAGCTCCTACAATGAGCAGTTCTTC	CAWSSSAGTSGRGSSYNEQFF
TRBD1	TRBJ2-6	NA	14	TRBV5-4	TGTGCCAGCAGTCTAACAGGGGAAGGCAACGTCCTGACTTTC	CASSLTGEGNVLTF
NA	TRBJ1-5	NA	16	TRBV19	TGTGCCAGTAGTACCATAAGACAGCTCCTGAATCAGCCCCAGCATTTT	CASSTIRQLLNQPQHF
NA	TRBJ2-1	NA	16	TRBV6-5	TGTGCCAGCAGTTACTCTTCGACTAGATGGGGCAATGAGCAGTTCTTC	CASSYSSTRWGNEQFF
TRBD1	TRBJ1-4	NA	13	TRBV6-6	TGTGCCAGCAGCGTGGGGACAGCCGAAAAACTGTTTTTT	CASSVGTAEKLFF
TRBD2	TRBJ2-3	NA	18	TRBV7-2	TGTGCCAGCAGCTTAGACGGAGGACTAGCGAATAGCACAGATACGCAGTATTTT	CASSLDGGLANSTDTQYF
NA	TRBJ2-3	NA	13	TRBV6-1	TGTGCCAGCAGTCGGACTGAGCATGGTACGCAGTATTTT	CASSRTEHGTQYF
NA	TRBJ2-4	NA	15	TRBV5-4	TGTGCCAGCAGCCCGGCGCAGGGAGCCAAAAACATTCAGTACTTC	CASSPAQGAKNIQYF
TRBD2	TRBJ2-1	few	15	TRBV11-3	TGTGCCAGCAGCTTAACCCTAGCGGGGGTTAGGGAGCAGTTCTTC	CASSLTLAGVREQFF
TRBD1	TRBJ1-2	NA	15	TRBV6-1	TGTGCCAGCGGTTTTACCGGGACAGGGGGAGATGGCTACACCTTC	CASGFTGTGGDGYTF
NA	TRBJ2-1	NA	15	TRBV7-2	TGTGCCAGCAGCTTCGACGGGACTTCCTACAATGAGCAGTTCTTC	CASSFDGTSYNEQFF